Listed here are 22 T cell receptor beta chains from one sample, sequenced in a study. One entry per CDR3 protein, called by TCRdb with MiXCR from the 5' RACE reads. The table shows roughly 64,000 distinct CDR3 sequences, with 22% occurring only once. The sequencing input was memory CD4+ T cells sorted from a lymph node. Subset indicated: memory CD4+ T cells, CD4+CD45RO+CD25-. These receptors came from a female donor with breast cancer.

As concerns this clonotype: At one end, the junction sequence differs from germline, possibly due to a read error. The J gene is TRBJ2-1, the V gene TRBV5-1; either TRBD1 or TRBD2 may supply D (5 bases each). From germline, CDR1 is SGHRS and CDR2 YFSETQ. CDR3 length: 15 residues. The DNA of the CDR3 is TGCGCCCGCAGCTTGGCCCAGGGACCCTACAATGAGCAGTTCTTC. Its protein product is CARSLAQGPYNEQFF.

This clonotype has at least ten counts. This rearrangement joins TRBV5-1 to TRBJ2-7; 8 bases are shared with TRBD2. The CDR3 loop spans 17 amino acids. V was pared by 0 bases and J by 3 bases, with 11 bases of the junction left unmatched. Germline V gene sequence: CDR1 SGHRS, CDR2 YFSETQ. CDR3 protein: CASSLAGAGAANYEQYF. The CDR3 nucleotides read TGCGCCAGCAGCTTGGCCGGAGCGGGGGCTGCGAACTACGAGCAGTACTTC.

This clonotype was found a few times. DNA for the CDR3: TGTGCCTTGGGGTCTAACTATGGCTACACCTTC. This codes for CALGSNYGYTF. This chain joins TRBV12-5 and TRBJ1-2; D is undetermined. The CDR3 runs 11 residues. In germline, CDR1 is LGHNT, CDR2 FRNRAP.

This chain joins TRBV27 and TRBJ2-7, with 11 nucleotides matching TRBD1. CDR1 and CDR2 from the germline V gene are MNHEY and SMNVEV (reference sequence). Germline trimming cut 6 bases from V and 2 bases from J; bases unmatched to any gene: 18. This CDR3 comprises 19 residues. CDR3 sequence (DNA): TGTGCCAGCAGCCCCCTCTTGTTTGGGGGACAGGGGGTTACCTACGAGCAGTACTTC. It encodes CASSPLLFGGQGVTYEQYF.

This clonotype has more than one count but fewer than ten. The CDR3 region is CASSQEITGGRAEAFF. The CDR3 region has the DNA TGTGCCAGCAGCCAAGAAATAACAGGGGGTCGCGCTGAAGCTTTCTTT. This chain links TRBV4-2 with TRBJ1-1, with 8 bases identical to TRBD1. Trimming cost V 0 bases and J 6 bases; bases outside gene matches: 9. Per germline, CDR1 LGHNA and CDR2 YNFKEQ. The CDR3 is made up of 16 amino acids.

The chain carries TRBV18 and TRBJ2-1; no clear D. Per the germline V gene, CDR1 is KGHSH and CDR2 is LQKENI. Trimming removed 2 bases at V and 9 bases at J, with 8 bases between. The CDR3 totals 12 residues. DNA for the CDR3: TGTGCCAGCTCACCATCCCGCCCTGAGCAGTTCTTC. Amino acid sequence: CASSPSRPEQFF.

This clonotype occurred a few times. The chain links TRBV5-1 to TRBJ2-6; weak D call: TRBD2 (6 bases). Germline V CDR1 and CDR2: SGHRS, YFSETQ. V was cut by 1 base and J by 0 bases, with 14 bases left in between. The CDR3 has 18 residues. CDR3 sequence (DNA): TGCGCCAGCAGCTTGACCGGGACGGGAGACTCTGGGGCCAACGTCCTGACTTTC. Translating it yields CASSLTGTGDSGANVLTF.

This chain uses TRBV5-1 with TRBJ2-7; D is ambiguous. Germline lookup yields CDR1 SGHRS and CDR2 YFSETQ. V was pared by 4 bases and J by 6 bases, with 14 bases between. This CDR3 comprises 13 residues. CDR3 region: CASSGIAAGEQYF. CDR3 DNA: TGCGCCAGCAGCGGAATTGCGGCTGGCGAGCAGTACTTC.

CDR3 residues: CASITSGAGPNIQYF. The CDR3 DNA reads TGTGCCAGCATTACTTCGGGCGCGGGTCCTAACATTCAGTACTTC. The V gene is TRBV28, the J gene TRBJ2-4; perhaps TRBD2 as D (5 bases). Trimming took off 7 bases at V and 7 bases at J, with 20 bases between the two ends. Looked up from germline, CDR1 is MDHEN and CDR2 is SYDVKM. CDR3 length: 15 residues.

CDR3 DNA: TGCGCCAGCAGCGTTGATGAAGGGGGAAATAATTCACCCCTCCACTTT. Protein: CASSVDEGGNNSPLHF. The rearrangement links TRBV5-1 to TRBJ1-6; a possible D gene is TRBD1 (6 bases). The germline V gene encodes CDR1 SGHRS and CDR2 YFSETQ. V dropped 4 bases and J dropped 5 bases, with 16 bases sitting between them. CDR3 length equals 16 residues.

A note on this clonotype: A much larger clone sits a single nucleotide away, making a read error possible. V usage is TRBV7-2 and J usage is TRBJ1-2, with 10 bases aligning to TRBD1. This CDR3 comprises 15 residues. Germline V gene data show CDR1 as SGHTA and CDR2 as FQGNSA. In DNA, the CDR3 is TGTGCCGGCAGCGCCCGACAGGGGGCGGACTATGGCTACACCTTC. Its protein product is CAGSARQGADYGYTF.

Details on this clonotype: A read error is likely, as this CDR3 ends without the conserved phenylalanine or tryptophan. This chain joins TRBV7-9 and TRBJ2-3; D not resolved. The CDR3 contains 13 residues. V was cut by 0 bases and J by 6 bases, with 7 bases left in between. Per the germline V gene, CDR1 is SEHNR and CDR2 is FQNEAQ (reference sequence). The CDR3: CASSLATGDTQYL. The CDR3 coding sequence is TGTGCCAGCAGCTTAGCCACTGGTGATACGCAGTATCTT.

J is TRBJ2-2 and V is TRBV6-6; 15 positions match TRBD2. V lost 5 bases, J lost 7 bases, and 11 bases stayed unmatched. Germline loops: CDR1 MNHNY, CDR2 SVGAGI (reference sequence). The CDR3 length is 18 residues. The CDR3 loop is CASSDPGTSGGTGGELFF. The CDR3 nucleotides are TGTGCCAGCAGTGACCCCGGGACTAGCGGGGGGACGGGCGGGGAGCTGTTTTTT.

The chain combines TRBV6-1 with TRBJ2-7, with 7 nucleotides matching TRBD2. V lost 7 bases to trimming and J lost 7 bases; unmatched junction nucleotides: 7. The CDR3 is made up of 12 amino acids. The germline CDR1 and CDR2 sequences are MNHNS and SASEGT. Written as DNA, the CDR3 is TGTGCCAGCATCGGGACTACCTCTGAGCAGTACTTC. Its protein product is CASIGTTSEQYF.

In regard to this clonotype: One end of the junction does not line up with germline, which may come from a read error. The gene calls are TRBV9 and TRBJ2-3; TRBD2 matches at 12 bases. The CDR3 totals 19 residues. Germline V lookup: CDR1 SGDLS, CDR2 YYNGEE. The CDR3 DNA reads as TGTGCCAGCAGCGGAGGACTAGCGGGAAGAGGCGTGGGAGCAGATACGCGGTATTTT. The encoded protein is CASSGGLAGRGVGADTRYF.

There are a few counts of this clonotype. The chain has TRBV5-1 and TRBJ2-3; 8 nucleotides line up with TRBD2. Germline CDR1 and CDR2: SGHRS and YFSETQ. The V gene end was trimmed by 0 bases and the J gene end by 6 bases; junction bases not matched to a gene: 9. The CDR3 is made up of 16 amino acids. Here the CDR3 reads CASSLGQRGFSDTQYF. The CDR3 bases are TGCGCCAGCAGCTTGGGCCAGCGGGGGTTCTCGGATACGCAGTATTTT. The entire variable domain, with the rest obtained from reference TRBV5-1 and TRBJ2-3, is as follows: KAGVTQTPRYLIKTRGQQVTLSCSPISGHRSVSWYQQTPGQGLQFLFEYFSETQRNKGNFPGRFSGRQFSNSRSEMNVSTLELGDSALYLCASSLGQRGFSDTQYFGPGTRLTVL.

Note on this clonotype: A read error may be the cause here, since a much bigger clone is one base away. The chain couples TRBV29-1 to TRBJ1-2; no reliable D call. Trimming left V 6 bases short and J 8 bases short, with 13 bases between. In germline, CDR1 is SQVTM, CDR2 ANQGSEA. This CDR3 has 11 residues. CDR3 DNA sequence: TGCAGCGTAGAGGCTGGGCAAGGCTACACCTTC. This codes for CSVEAGQGYTF.

This clonotype was found many times. J is TRBJ1-6 and V is TRBV5-1, with D unclear. Per germline, CDR1 SGHRS and CDR2 YFSETQ. The CDR3 has 14 amino acids. V dropped 0 bases and J dropped 7 bases, with 8 bases sitting between them. CDR3: CASSLDGANSPLHF. The CDR3 DNA sequence: TGCGCCAGCAGCTTGGACGGAGCAAATTCACCCCTCCACTTT.

This CDR3 is CASSQGFTEAFF. For the CDR3, the DNA is TGCGCCAGCAGCCAGGGGTTTACTGAAGCTTTCTTT. The chain combines TRBV4-1 with TRBJ1-1, with D uncertain. The germline V and J ends were trimmed by 3 bases and 5 bases, with 7 bases remaining between them. The length of the CDR3 is 12 residues. Germline CDR1 MGHRA, CDR2 YSYEKL.

Details on this clonotype: This may stem from a read error, because a much larger clone lies one nucleotide away. V gene TRBV6-5 combines with J gene TRBJ1-1; D is unclear. CDR3 length: 15 residues. CDR1 is MNHEY, CDR2 SVGAGI, per germline. In nucleotides, the CDR3 is TGTGCCAGCAGGTACTCGACCAGGATGAACACTGAAGCTTTCTTT. This codes for CASRYSTRMNTEAFF.

Ten or more counts support this clonotype. This chain links TRBV6-5 with TRBJ1-1; a possible D gene is TRBD1 (5 bases). Germline V gene sequence: CDR1 MNHEY, CDR2 SVGAGI. Trimming left V 2 bases short and J 9 bases short, with 10 bases between. The CDR3 loop spans 12 amino acids. The CDR3 DNA sequence: TGTGCCAGCAGTTACGAGGGGAGCAAAGCTTTCTTT. Residues: CASSYEGSKAFF.

J is TRBJ2-3 and V is TRBV12-3 or TRBV12-4, with TRBD2 matching over 8 bases. The CDR3 covers 13 residues. V gave up 7 bases and J gave up 11 bases; unmatched junction bases: 11. CDR3 loop: CASNALTSEVQYF. CDR3 in DNA: TGTGCCAGCAACGCCTTGACTAGCGAGGTGCAGTATTTT.